One and the same sample provided the 24 T cell receptor beta chains below, sequenced in a study of identical twins. TCRdb reprocessed the 5' RACE reads via MiXCR and lists one record per CDR3 protein. The table records about 1.7 million distinct CDR3 sequences, about 32% of them present only once. Sequenced sample: cord blood. These receptors were obtained from a newborn girl in good health.

This clonotype was seen only a few times. This rearrangement joins TRBV9 to TRBJ1-2, with D tentatively TRBD1 (5 bases). The CDR3 loop spans 13 amino acids. V was clipped by 0 bases and J by 6 bases, with 9 bases between them. Germline CDR1 SGDLS, CDR2 YYNGEE. This CDR3 reads CASSVGGADGYTF. The CDR3 DNA reads as TGTGCCAGCAGCGTAGGAGGGGCAGATGGCTACACCTTC.

This clonotype has more than one count but fewer than ten. This rearrangement joins TRBV20-1 to TRBJ1-2; TRBD1 matches at 7 bases. After removal of 0 bases from V and 6 bases from J, the junction contained 4 bases not matched to a gene. The CDR3 consists of 13 residues. The germline V gene has CDR1 DFQATT and CDR2 SNEGSKA (reference sequence). CDR3 protein: CSARDLTGNGYTF. Here the CDR3 DNA reads TGCAGTGCTAGAGATTTGACAGGGAATGGCTACACCTTC.

V usage is TRBV9 and J usage is TRBJ1-5; D perhaps matches TRBD1 (5 bases). Germline V gene lookup returns CDR1 SGDLS and CDR2 YYNGEE. V was cut by 0 bases and J by 4 bases, with 8 bases left in between. This CDR3 region has 14 residues. The CDR3 sequence: CASSVGGENQPQHF. CDR3 DNA: TGTGCCAGCAGCGTAGGGGGGGAGAATCAGCCCCAGCATTTT.

This clonotype was counted only a few times. Possible read error: a much larger clone is one base away. The chain employs TRBV12-3 or TRBV12-4 and TRBJ1-5; 7 bases match TRBD1. The CDR3 runs to 13 residues. Trimming removed 7 bases from V and 2 bases from J; junction bases left unmatched: 2. The CDR3 DNA follows: TGTGCCAGCAATACAGGGGGCAATCAGCCCCAGCATTTT. It yields the protein CASNTGGNQPQHF.

The genes are TRBV6-5 and TRBJ1-1, with a tentative D call TRBD1 (5 bases). V was trimmed by 7 bases and J by 11 bases, leaving 14 bases between them. CDR1 and CDR2 from the germline V gene are MNHEY and SVGAGI. The CDR3 totals 11 residues. The CDR3 reads CASTQGVGAFF. CDR3 DNA sequence: TGTGCCAGCACCCAGGGAGTTGGGGCTTTCTTT.

This clonotype was picked up a small number of times. The V gene is TRBV20-1, the J gene TRBJ1-6, with D possibly TRBD1 on 5 matching bases. The CDR3 has 14 amino acids. V dropped 3 bases and J dropped 9 bases, with 15 bases sitting between them. Germline loops: CDR1 DFQATT, CDR2 SNEGSKA (reference sequence). The CDR3 DNA reads as TGCAGTGCTAGTCCCGACAGTCTTCTTTCACCCCTCCACTTT. Translation gives CSASPDSLLSPLHF.

On this clonotype itself: At one of its ends the junction is not consistent with the germline gene, which may arise from a read error. The chain carries TRBV7-7 and TRBJ2-3, with 14 bases identical to TRBD2. The CDR3 spans 19 residues. Per the germline V gene, CDR1 is SSHAT and CDR2 is FNYEAQ (reference sequence). This CDR3 is CACSPGLAGGLRGTDAQYF. Here the CDR3 DNA reads TGTGCTTGCAGCCCCGGACTAGCGGGAGGCCTACGGGGCACAGATGCGCAGTATTTT.

Worth noting for this clonotype: A much bigger clone sits one base away, suggesting this may be a read error. This sequence joins TRBV27 and TRBJ2-7, with D uncertain. The CDR3 is 13 residues long. Trimming stripped 2 bases from V and 7 bases from J, with 12 bases between. Germline V CDR1 and CDR2: MNHEY, SMNVEV (reference sequence). The CDR3 protein is CASSLVRLNEQYF. As DNA, the CDR3 is TGTGCCAGCAGTTTAGTGCGGCTCAATGAGCAGTACTTC.

This clonotype occurred a few times. The rearrangement joins TRBV7-8 to TRBJ2-1; D is unresolved. Germline CDR1 SGHVS, CDR2 FQNEAQ. CDR3 size: 14 residues. Deletions cut 5 bases from V and 5 bases from J, with 13 bases between. CDR3 nucleotide sequence: TGTGCCAGCAGCCCACTGTCAGGCAACAATGAGCAGTTCTTC. As protein: CASSPLSGNNEQFF.

This clonotype was found a few times. The rearrangement links TRBV6-5 to TRBJ2-1; TRBD2 aligns across 9 bases. J was trimmed by 6 bases and V by 7 bases; bases with no gene match: 7. In germline, CDR1 is MNHEY, CDR2 SVGAGI. The CDR3 extends over 14 amino acids. The CDR3 is CASNKRGARNEQFF. For the CDR3, the DNA is TGTGCCAGCAACAAGCGGGGGGCACGCAATGAGCAGTTCTTC.

The chain recombines TRBV24-1 with TRBJ1-5; D remains ambiguous. Trimming removed 4 bases from V and 3 bases from J, with 6 bases in between. Per the germline V gene, CDR1 is KGHDR and CDR2 is SFDVKD. CDR3 length equals 13 residues. Here the CDR3 DNA reads TGTGCCACCAGTGACAGGAACAATCAGCCCCAGCATTTT. Translation gives CATSDRNNQPQHF.

This chain joins TRBV13 and TRBJ2-1, with 15 bases aligning to TRBD2. V lost 1 base, J lost 8 bases, and 9 bases stayed unmatched. The CDR3 covers 18 residues. In germline, CDR1 is PRHDT, CDR2 FYEKMQ (reference sequence). The CDR3 is CASSLVTWTSGGVHEQFF. In nucleotides, the CDR3 is TGTGCCAGCAGCTTAGTTACCTGGACTAGCGGGGGGGTACATGAGCAGTTCTTC.

This clonotype has a count of ten or more. The chain combines TRBV5-1 with TRBJ1-5; no reliable D call. The ends were cut back, 4 bases at V and 0 bases at J, with 11 bases in the middle. The CDR3 sequence is 15 residues long. Germline-derived CDR1 and CDR2 are SGHRS and YFSETQ. The CDR3: CASSLYGYSNQPQHF. The DNA of the CDR3 is TGCGCCAGCAGCCTCTACGGGTATAGCAATCAGCCCCAGCATTTT.

The chain couples TRBV10-2 to TRBJ2-3, with D maybe TRBD1 (5 bases). Germline-derived CDR1 and CDR2 are WSHSY and SAAADI. Trimming took 0 bases from V and 5 from J, leaving 18 bases between them. CDR3 length: 17 amino acids. CDR3 bases: TGCGCCAGCAGTGAGTCGAAATTCAGGGTATTACGAGATACGCAGTATTTT. It translates to CASSESKFRVLRDTQYF.

In its sample, this clonotype was seen a few times. The gene calls are TRBV30 and TRBJ2-3; D is possibly TRBD2 (6 bases). Germline V gene sequence: CDR1 GTSNPN, CDR2 SVGIG (reference sequence). V was shortened by 1 base and J by 0 bases, with 17 bases between the two germline ends. The CDR3 spans 17 residues. As DNA, the CDR3 is TGTGCCTGGAGTGACCAATTTGCGGGGTGGAGCACAGATACGCAGTATTTT. It yields the protein CAWSDQFAGWSTDTQYF.

J is TRBJ1-5 and V is TRBV12-3 or TRBV12-4; D remains unclear. The CDR3 has 15 amino acids. With 6 bases removed from V and 4 bases from J, the gap between germline ends came to 16 bases. The CDR3 DNA sequence: TGTGCCAGCAGCTGGTCTTTCACTATTAATCAGCCCCAGCATTTT. Protein sequence: CASSWSFTINQPQHF.

This clonotype was detected once. The CDR3 spells CSATGLNQPQHF. CDR3 bases: TGCAGTGCTACAGGGCTCAATCAGCCCCAGCATTTT. The chain combines TRBV20-1 with TRBJ1-5; the D gene is possibly TRBD1 (5 bases). Germline loops: CDR1 DFQATT, CDR2 SNEGSKA (reference sequence). V was cut by 4 bases and J by 3 bases, with 7 bases left in between. This CDR3 has 12 residues.

This clonotype was detected a few times. The CDR3 region has the DNA TGTGCCAGCAGCTTAGCGGGAACACGGGACATTCAGTACTTC. Its translation: CASSLAGTRDIQYF. The chain combines TRBV7-9 with TRBJ2-4; no clear D. CDR1 and CDR2 (germline): SEHNR, FQNEAQ (reference sequence). V was cut by 0 bases and J by 8 bases, with 11 bases left in between. CDR3 size: 14 residues.

The chain's CDR3 is CSTSDRGWEGYTF. CDR3 sequence (DNA): TGCAGTACCTCCGACAGGGGATGGGAGGGCTACACCTTC. The V call is TRBV20-1, the J call TRBJ1-2, with 8 bases matching TRBD1. V shed 8 bases, J shed 8 bases, and the junction held 13 bases outside the gene matches. This CDR3 spans 13 amino acids. CDR1 is DFQATT and CDR2 is SNEGSKA in the germline V gene (reference sequence).

The V gene is TRBV14, the J gene TRBJ2-7; 14 bases align to TRBD2. The CDR3 contains 15 residues. In germline, CDR1 is SGHDN, CDR2 FVKESK. Trimming took 0 bases from V and 6 from J; bases not matched to a gene: 1. CDR3 loop: CASSQDGLAGGEQYF. The CDR3 nucleotides read TGTGCCAGCAGCCAAGACGGACTAGCGGGAGGCGAGCAGTACTTC.

In this sample, this clonotype turned up a few times. This chain links TRBV28 with TRBJ2-7; D might be TRBD2 (5 bases). The V gene lost 4 bases and the J gene lost 3 bases, with 16 bases spanning the gap. Germline CDR1 is MDHEN and CDR2 is SYDVKM. The CDR3 totals 15 residues. In nucleotides, the CDR3 is TGTGCCAGCAGTTCCGAAACTAGGTTTGGCTACGAGCAGTACTTC. This codes for CASSSETRFGYEQYF.

The chain links TRBV6-5 to TRBJ1-2; no clear D. CDR3 length equals 14 residues. Trimming took off 6 bases at V and 5 bases at J, with 16 bases between the two ends. Germline CDR1 reads MNHEY; CDR2 reads SVGAGI. The CDR3, as DNA: TGTGCCAGCAGCTCAACCCCCTACAAATATGGCTACACCTTC. This codes for CASSSTPYKYGYTF.

This clonotype showed up many times. The chain is built from TRBV13 and TRBJ2-5; D is uncertain. This CDR3 is built from 13 residues. The germline V gene has CDR1 PRHDT and CDR2 FYEKMQ (reference sequence). The V end lost 1 base, the J end lost 3 bases, and 6 bases lay between the germline ends. CDR3 sequence: CASSLVGEETQYF. The CDR3 nucleotides read TGTGCCAGCAGCTTAGTGGGCGAAGAGACCCAGTACTTC.

The chain has TRBV19 and TRBJ2-7; 7 bases are shared with TRBD1. The CDR3 sequence is 14 residues long. After removal of 2 bases from V and 1 base from J, the junction contained 2 bases not matched to a gene. Germline V lookup: CDR1 LNHDA, CDR2 SQIVND (reference sequence). In DNA, the CDR3 is TGTGCCAGTAGTATAACACAGGGGTCCTACGAGCAGTACTTC. Its translation is CASSITQGSYEQYF.